The 30 T cell receptor beta chains in this list originate from one sample, sequenced in a study of CD8 T cells in Susac syndrome. It was with random hexamers that about 0.45 to 1 ug RNA was reverse transcribed. TCRdb re-derived calls from the immunoSEQ multiplex PCR reads in MiXCR, one entry per CDR3 protein. Of roughly 180,000 distinct CDR3 sequences in the sample, roughly 95% were seen once. Sequencing was performed on CD4+ T cells from PBMCs. The receptor source for this set is a human donor in good health.

The chain joins TRBV20-1 to TRBJ1-2; perhaps TRBD1 as D (6 bases). V lost 4 bases and J lost 6, with 9 bases in between. CDR1 DFQATT and CDR2 SNEGSKA come from the germline V gene (reference sequence). The CDR3 has 11 amino acids. This chain's CDR3 is CSAKQGDGYTF. The CDR3 nucleotides are TGCAGTGCTAAACAGGGCGATGGCTACACCTTC.

The V and J genes are TRBV7-2 and TRBJ2-7, with no clear D. The CDR3 runs 15 residues. Germline loops: CDR1 SGHTA, CDR2 FQGNSA. With 1 base removed from V and 2 bases from J, the gap between germline ends came to 12 bases. The CDR3 coding sequence is TGTGCCAGCAGCTTAGAAGGTCAGACGACCTACGAGCAGTACTTC. Translated: CASSLEGQTTYEQYF. The full variable domain, rest sourced from reference TRBV7-2 and TRBJ2-7, is GAGVSQSPSNKVTEKGKDVELRCDPISGHTALYWYRQSLGQGLEFLIYFQGNSAPDKSGLPSDRFSAERTGGSVSTLTIQRTQQEDSAVYLCASSLEGQTTYEQYFGPGTRLTVT.

CDR3 nucleotides: TGCAGCGACCTGACAGACTACAATGAGCAGTTCTTC. Protein sequence: CSDLTDYNEQFF. The chain carries TRBV29-1 and TRBJ2-1; D may be TRBD1 (5 bases). The V gene's germline CDR1 is SQVTM and CDR2 ANQGSEA. The CDR3 is 12 residues long. The V gene lost 7 bases and the J gene lost 3 bases, with 10 bases spanning the gap.

The rearrangement joins TRBV9 to TRBJ2-7; TRBD2 aligns across 9 bases. Unmatched junction bases numbered 3, after V lost 3 bases and J lost 2 bases. The CDR3 runs 14 residues. Germline V gene data show CDR1 as SGDLS and CDR2 as YYNGEE. In nucleotides, the CDR3 is TGTGCCAGCAGCGCCCTAGCGGGACCCTACGAGCAGTACTTC. Translated: CASSALAGPYEQYF.

This chain connects TRBV27 to TRBJ1-6; D is undetermined. Per germline, CDR1 MNHEY and CDR2 SMNVEV (reference sequence). The CDR3 has 15 residues. Trimming shortened V by 5 bases and J by 0 bases, and 8 bases separated the two germline ends. CDR3 protein: CASSGSSSYNSPLHF. CDR3 coding DNA: TGTGCCAGCAGTGGGTCAAGCTCCTATAATTCACCCCTCCACTTT.

J is TRBJ1-4 and V is TRBV9, with TRBD1 identical over 8 bases. The CDR3 totals 14 residues. J gave up 7 bases and V 4 bases, and 6 bases lay outside the gene matches. Germline V gene data show CDR1 as SGDLS and CDR2 as YYNGEE. The CDR3 DNA is TGTGCCAGCAGCTCTGACAGGGGAGGTGAAAAACTGTTTTTT. Translation gives CASSSDRGGEKLFF.

CDR3 sequence: CASSQIEDPGEQYF. The CDR3 DNA sequence: TGTGCCAGCAGTCAAATAGAGGACCCGGGAGAGCAGTACTTC. The chain uses TRBV5-6 and TRBJ2-7; TRBD2 might be the D (5 bases). Germline V gene sequence: CDR1 SGHDT, CDR2 YYEEEE. This CDR3 region has 14 residues. V was shortened by 5 bases and J by 7 bases, with 19 bases between the two germline ends. Together with reference TRBV5-6 and TRBJ2-7, the CDR3 gives the full variable domain: DAGVTQSPTHLIKTRGQQVTLRCSPKSGHDTVSWYQQALGQGPQFIFQYYEEEERQRGNFPDRFSGHQFPNYSSELNVNALLLGDSALYLCASSQIEDPGEQYFGPGTRLTVT.

This clonotype was observed once. The rearrangement links TRBV2 to TRBJ2-2; D is undetermined. V was clipped by 3 bases and J by 1 base, with 12 bases between them. The CDR3 runs 16 residues. From germline, CDR1 is SNHLY and CDR2 FYNNEI. The DNA of the CDR3 is TGTGCCAGCAGTGAGGGATCAACACGGAACACCGGGGAGCTGTTTTTT. It yields the protein CASSEGSTRNTGELFF.

The chain joins TRBV20-1 to TRBJ2-5; D ambiguous. The CDR3 is 13 residues long. Germline loops: CDR1 DFQATT, CDR2 SNEGSKA (reference sequence). Trimming stripped 5 bases from V and 3 bases from J, with 13 bases between. The CDR3 DNA is TGCAGTGCTTGGACCGGGCAAAAAGAGACCCAGTACTTC. It codes for CSAWTGQKETQYF.

The rearrangement links TRBV6-5 to TRBJ2-3; the D is unclear. Trimming stripped 7 bases from V and 1 base from J, with 9 bases between. In germline, CDR1 is MNHEY, CDR2 SVGAGI. This CDR3 contains 13 residues. Here the CDR3 reads CASTRSGTDTQYF. DNA for the CDR3: TGTGCCAGCACCCGATCCGGCACAGATACGCAGTATTTT.

This clonotype was observed a few times. This chain uses TRBV29-1 with TRBJ2-5; D is ambiguous. The CDR3 is 13 residues long. From germline, CDR1 is SQVTM and CDR2 ANQGSEA. This CDR3 is CSVLGIGYETQYF. CDR3 nucleotide sequence: TGCAGTGTGCTAGGGATAGGGTATGAGACCCAGTACTTC.

V is TRBV27 and J is TRBJ2-1; D not resolved. V shed 3 bases and J shed 10 bases, with 16 bases lying between them. Germline V CDR1 and CDR2: MNHEY, SMNVEV (reference sequence). The CDR3 contains 14 residues. The DNA of the CDR3 is TGTGCCAGCAGTTTGACCCGGAGCCTAAACGAGCAGTTCTTC. It codes for CASSLTRSLNEQFF.

This clonotype occurred once. This chain connects TRBV6-2 or TRBV6-3 to TRBJ2-5; D possibly corresponds to TRBD1 (5 bases). V lost 0 bases, J lost 5 bases, and 13 bases lay in between. This CDR3 has 15 amino acids. Germline V gene sequence: CDR1 MNHEY, CDR2 SVGEGT. The CDR3 DNA reads as TGTGCCAGCAGTTACTCTGGGTCCAGGGCCGAGACCCAGTACTTC. Amino acids: CASSYSGSRAETQYF.

The chain has TRBV29-1 and TRBJ1-1, with D possibly being TRBD1 (5 bases). The CDR3 length is 13 residues. The V and J ends lost 6 bases and 4 bases respectively, with 15 bases between them. Germline V gene lookup returns CDR1 SQVTM and CDR2 ANQGSEA. In DNA, the CDR3 is TGCAGCGTCCTGAGGGCCAGGGTCACTGAAGCTTTCTTT. It is translated as CSVLRARVTEAFF.

This chain connects TRBV7-3 to TRBJ1-2, with unresolved D. The CDR3 runs to 15 residues. The V end lost 0 bases, the J end lost 2 bases, and 10 bases lay between the germline ends. Germline-derived CDR1 and CDR2 are SGHTA and FQGTGA. CDR3 in DNA: TGTGCCAGCAGCTTAACCGCAACGATGAACTATGGCTACACCTTC. As protein: CASSLTATMNYGYTF. Full variable domain (missing parts from reference TRBV7-3 and TRBJ1-2): GAGVSQTPSNKVTEKGKYVELRCDPISGHTALYWYRQSLGQGPEFLIYFQGTGAADDSGLPNDRFFAVRPEGSVSTLKIQRTERGDSAVYLCASSLTATMNYGYTFGSGTRLTVV.

Only one count was recorded for this clonotype. V is TRBV6-5 and J is TRBJ2-7; D might be TRBD2 (5 bases). The CDR3 covers 15 residues. Trimming left V 0 bases short and J 5 bases short, with 14 bases between. Germline values: CDR1 MNHEY, CDR2 SVGAGI. This CDR3 is CASSYSKWLADEQYF. For the CDR3, the DNA is TGTGCCAGCAGTTACTCGAAGTGGCTAGCCGACGAGCAGTACTTC.

This clonotype was observed once. V and J are TRBV29-1 and TRBJ1-1; D is possibly TRBD1 (5 bases). Per germline, CDR1 SQVTM and CDR2 ANQGSEA. The V end lost 7 bases, the J end lost 0 bases, and 12 bases lay between the germline ends. This CDR3 comprises 13 residues. CDR3 amino acids: CSGAGPMNTEAFF. CDR3 DNA: TGCAGCGGGGCAGGGCCCATGAACACTGAAGCTTTCTTT.

The V call is TRBV7-3, the J call TRBJ1-2; D gene ambiguous. This CDR3 is 13 amino acids long. Germline CDR1 is SGHTA and CDR2 is FQGTGA. Trimming stripped 5 bases from V and 7 bases from J, with 14 bases between. The CDR3 DNA is TGTGCCAGCAGCCCCCAATTTGGCGCTGGCTACACCTTC. The encoded protein is CASSPQFGAGYTF. The full variable domain, with the rest looked up from reference TRBV7-3 and TRBJ1-2, is GAGVSQTPSNKVTEKGKYVELRCDPISGHTALYWYRQSLGQGPEFLIYFQGTGAADDSGLPNDRFFAVRPEGSVSTLKIQRTERGDSAVYLCASSPQFGAGYTFGSGTRLTVV.

J is TRBJ2-1 and V is TRBV30; tentative D call: TRBD2 (5 bases). V was trimmed by 2 bases and J by 6 bases, leaving 14 bases between them. CDR3 length: 14 amino acids. CDR1 is GTSNPN, CDR2 SVGIG, per germline (reference sequence). The CDR3 here is CAWSFRDRGNEQFF. DNA for the CDR3: TGTGCCTGGAGTTTCAGAGATCGGGGCAATGAGCAGTTCTTC. Based on the CDR3 plus reference TRBV30 and TRBJ2-1, the full variable domain is SQTIHQWPATLVQPVGSPLSLECTVEGTSNPNLYWYRQAAGRGLQLLFYSVGIGQISSEVPQNLSASRPQDRQFILSSKKLLLSDSGFYLCAWSFRDRGNEQFFGPGTRLTVL.

The chain carries TRBV30 and TRBJ2-5; D possibly matches TRBD1 or TRBD2 (6 bases each). Germline-derived CDR1 and CDR2 are GTSNPN and SVGIG (reference sequence). The CDR3 has 12 amino acids. V shed 1 base and J shed 9 bases, with 12 bases lying between them. DNA of the CDR3: TGTGCCTGGAGTGAAGGGGGGTCCGCCCAGTACTTC. It is translated as CAWSEGGSAQYF.

This clonotype was seen once. The chain uses TRBV11-2 and TRBJ2-1, with TRBD2 matching over 11 bases. V lost 5 bases to trimming and J lost 4 bases; unmatched junction nucleotides: 4. The CDR3 is 15 residues long. CDR1 is SGHAT, CDR2 FQNNGV, per germline. For the CDR3, the DNA is TGTGCCAGCAGCCAGCTAGCGGGAGGTTACAATGAGCAGTTCTTC. As protein: CASSQLAGGYNEQFF.

This chain connects TRBV30 to TRBJ1-5; D remains unclear. The V gene's germline CDR1 is GTSNPN and CDR2 SVGIG (reference sequence). V was clipped by 0 bases and J by 7 bases, with 10 bases between them. CDR3 length: 13 amino acids. CDR3 in DNA: TGTGCCTGGAGTGTAGCCGGGTCCCAGCCCCAGCATTTT. Translation: CAWSVAGSQPQHF.

The chain has TRBV20-1 and TRBJ2-5; 8 nucleotides align to TRBD2. V lost 4 bases to trimming and J lost 5 bases; unmatched junction nucleotides: 9. The CDR3 extends over 14 amino acids. Germline CDR1 is DFQATT and CDR2 is SNEGSKA (reference sequence). The CDR3 nucleotides are TGCAGTGCTACCAGGTCCGGGGGGGTGGAGACCCAGTACTTC. The encoded protein is CSATRSGGVETQYF.

This chain connects TRBV29-1 to TRBJ1-2, with 8 bases that match TRBD1. V was clipped by 1 base and J by 5 bases; unmatched bases: 3. The germline V gene has CDR1 SQVTM and CDR2 ANQGSEA. The CDR3 runs 13 residues. Written as DNA, the CDR3 is TGCAGCGTTGAAGTTGGGACAGGTTATGGCTACACCTTC. Translation gives CSVEVGTGYGYTF.

This chain connects TRBV4-2 to TRBJ2-6; TRBD1 agrees at 7 bases. Germline values: CDR1 LGHNA, CDR2 YNFKEQ. V gave up 2 bases and J gave up 4 bases; unmatched junction bases: 5. The CDR3 totals 16 residues. CDR3 sequence (DNA): TGTGCCAGCAGCCAACAGACAGGGCCAGGGGCCAACGTCCTGACTTTC. Its protein product is CASSQQTGPGANVLTF.

DNA for the CDR3: TGTGCCAGCAGACCCTGGGACAGTTCTGGGGCCAACGTCCTGACTTTC. It encodes CASRPWDSSGANVLTF. The J gene is TRBJ2-6, the V gene TRBV27, with 7 bases that match TRBD1. This CDR3 comprises 16 residues. Germline lookup yields CDR1 MNHEY and CDR2 SMNVEV (reference sequence). J gave up 1 base and V 6 bases, and 6 bases lay outside the gene matches. The full variable domain, in which reference TRBV27 and TRBJ2-6 provide the parts outside the CDR3, is EAQVTQNPRYLITVTGKKLTVTCSQNMNHEYMSWYRQDPGLGLRQIYYSMNVEVTDKGDVPEGYKVSRKEKRNFPLILESPSPNQTSLYFCASRPWDSSGANVLTFGAGSRLTVL.

This chain links TRBV29-1 with TRBJ2-4; 7 bases are shared with TRBD1. Germline-derived CDR1 and CDR2 are SQVTM and ANQGSEA. The CDR3 spans 13 residues. The V gene end was trimmed by 4 bases and the J gene end by 8 bases; junction bases not matched to a gene: 8. The CDR3 DNA is TGCAGCGTTGGAAGGGGGCCGTGGGACATTCAGTACTTC. Protein: CSVGRGPWDIQYF.

V gene TRBV7-6 combines with J gene TRBJ2-1; D gene unclear. V dropped 3 bases and J dropped 4 bases, with 4 bases sitting between them. Germline loops: CDR1 SGHVS, CDR2 FNYEAQ. The CDR3 sequence is 12 residues long. In DNA, the CDR3 is TGTGCCAGCAGCTTCGGGTACAATGAGCAGTTCTTC. Encoded protein: CASSFGYNEQFF.

The chain combines TRBV5-4 with TRBJ2-7; the D gene is possibly TRBD1 (6 bases). This CDR3 contains 14 residues. Trimming shortened V by 5 bases and J by 2 bases, and 14 bases separated the two germline ends. Germline CDR1 SGHNT, CDR2 YYREEE (reference sequence). The CDR3 here is CASSSGQPPYEQYF. Here the CDR3 DNA reads TGTGCCAGCAGTTCAGGACAGCCCCCCTACGAGCAGTACTTC.

The rearrangement links TRBV4-2 to TRBJ1-5, with 9 bases fitting TRBD1. With 1 base clipped from V and 5 bases from J, the junction kept 0 bases outside the gene matches. The length of the CDR3 is 14 residues. The germline V gene encodes CDR1 LGHNA and CDR2 YNFKEQ. DNA for the CDR3: TGTGCCAGCAGCCAAGGACAGGGGGATCAGCCCCAGCATTTT. Its protein is CASSQGQGDQPQHF.